Each of the 24 T cell receptor beta chains below was sequenced from the same sample in a study of molecular identifiers for immune sequencing clone quantification. TCRdb re-derived calls from the PCR reads in MiXCR, one entry per CDR3 protein. The table has under 600,000 distinct CDR3 sequences, 20% to 25% seen once. The sample was naive CD8+ T cells from blood, with Jurkat cell RNA spiked in. Specified subset: FACS-sorted CD8+CD4-CCR7+CD45RA+ naive T cells. The receptors here all came from a human donor in good health. Some libraries in this study had Jurkat cell RNA spiked in.

This clonotype has only a few counts. This chain uses TRBV5-6 with TRBJ2-7; D not certain. Germline loops: CDR1 SGHDT, CDR2 YYEEEE. V was cut by 3 bases and J by 6 bases, with 7 bases left in between. This CDR3 region has 11 residues. CDR3 sequence (DNA): TGTGCCAGCAGCTCCCTCGCCGAGCAGTACTTC. Its protein is CASSSLAEQYF.

This clonotype was recorded at least ten times. The rearrangement joins TRBV11-2 to TRBJ2-6, with TRBD1 matching 7 bases. V was clipped by 5 bases and J by 8 bases; unmatched bases: 12. Per germline, CDR1 SGHAT and CDR2 FQNNGV. The CDR3 is 16 amino acids. CDR3 DNA: TGTGCCAGCAGCAAAGGACAGGAATATGCGACCAACGTCCTGACTTTC. Translating gives CASSKGQEYATNVLTF.

The chain uses TRBV6-5 and TRBJ2-1; 8 positions agree with TRBD2. Germline loops: CDR1 MNHEY, CDR2 SVGAGI. The V and J ends lost 6 bases and 9 bases, in that order; junction bases with no gene match: 10. The CDR3 is made up of 14 amino acids. CDR3 nucleotide sequence: TGTGCCAGCAGCGGGGGGGTGTTGAATGGTGAGCAGTTCTTC. Amino acids: CASSGGVLNGEQFF.

This clonotype turned up a few times. The chain uses TRBV5-6 and TRBJ2-7; no clear D. CDR1 and CDR2 (germline): SGHDT, YYEEEE. Trimming removed 5 bases at V and 6 bases at J, with 9 bases between. CDR3 length: 11 amino acids. The CDR3: CASSFASEQYF. The CDR3 DNA reads as TGTGCCAGCAGTTTCGCCTCCGAGCAGTACTTC.

The chain has TRBV27 and TRBJ1-5, with D perhaps matching TRBD1 (5 bases). V was pared by 2 bases and J by 6 bases, with 14 bases between. From germline, CDR1 is MNHEY and CDR2 SMNVEV (reference sequence). The CDR3 extends over 15 amino acids. This CDR3 reads CASSLKGLEGQPQHF. The CDR3 region has the DNA TGTGCCAGCAGTTTAAAGGGGTTGGAGGGTCAGCCCCAGCATTTT.

In this sample, this clonotype turned up once. The V and J genes are TRBV28 and TRBJ2-7; D is undetermined. The CDR3 is 13 residues long. Germline CDR1 and CDR2: MDHEN and SYDVKM. V was pared by 3 bases and J by 5 bases, with 11 bases between. CDR3 region: CASSLTPRNEQYF. As DNA, the CDR3 is TGTGCCAGCAGTTTGACTCCCAGAAACGAGCAGTACTTC.

Ten or more counts support this clonotype. The V call is TRBV6-2 or TRBV6-3, the J call TRBJ2-5; D is undetermined. This CDR3 region has 11 residues. Germline V gene lookup returns CDR1 MNHEY and CDR2 SVGEGT. The V gene lost 4 bases and the J gene lost 5 bases, with 5 bases spanning the gap. CDR3 coding DNA: TGTGCCAGCAGTTGGGCGGAGACCCAGTACTTC. Its protein product is CASSWAETQYF.

Concerning this clonotype itself: This could be a read error, since a much larger clone is one nucleotide away. The V gene is TRBV7-9, the J gene TRBJ1-1; the D is unclear. This CDR3 comprises 13 residues. The germline V gene encodes CDR1 SEHNR and CDR2 FQNEAQ (reference sequence). Trimming left V 2 bases short and J 3 bases short, with 7 bases between. The CDR3 bases are TGTGCCAGCAGCTTACCCCGTTACACTGAAGCTTTCTTT. Residues: CASSLPRYTEAFF.

This clonotype was detected ten times or more. The chain employs TRBV7-9 and TRBJ2-5, with 13 bases aligning to TRBD2. This CDR3 has 17 residues. V lost 4 bases, J lost 2 bases, and 7 bases stayed unmatched. In germline, CDR1 is SEHNR, CDR2 FQNEAQ (reference sequence). CDR3 sequence (DNA): TGTGCCAGCAGCTCCGGACTAGCGGGAGTCTCTCAAGAGACCCAGTACTTC. This codes for CASSSGLAGVSQETQYF.

This clonotype was seen only a few times. The chain recombines TRBV4-1 with TRBJ2-1, with D hard to call. The CDR3 has 13 amino acids. Germline V lookup: CDR1 MGHRA, CDR2 YSYEKL. The V gene lost 1 base and the J gene lost 5 bases, with 6 bases spanning the gap. The CDR3 DNA follows: TGCGCCAGCAGCCAAGTCCCAGACAATGAGCAGTTCTTC. This codes for CASSQVPDNEQFF.

This clonotype was picked up many times. The DNA of the CDR3 is TGTGCCAGCAGCAAAGGGAATTCCCATAACGATACGCAGTATTTT. It codes for CASSKGNSHNDTQYF. V is TRBV21-1 and J is TRBJ2-3. TRBV21-1 is an annotated pseudogene. The CDR3 spans 15 residues.

This clonotype was detected many times. The rearrangement uses TRBV5-5 and TRBJ2-3, with TRBD2 matching over 7 bases. The CDR3 is made up of 15 amino acids. V was clipped by 2 bases and J by 11 bases; unmatched bases: 14. Germline loops: CDR1 SGHKS, CDR2 YYEKEE (reference sequence). CDR3 sequence reads: CASSFGGGLVFGQYF. The CDR3 coding sequence is TGTGCCAGCAGCTTTGGGGGAGGGCTGGTATTTGGGCAGTATTTT.

At least ten counts were recorded for this clonotype. J is TRBJ2-3 and V is TRBV23-1; TRBD1 might be the D (6 bases). TRBV23-1 is filed as an ORF, its function uncertain. The CDR3 covers 13 residues. V was shortened by 7 bases and J by 5 bases, with 13 bases between the two germline ends. The CDR3 bases are TGCGCCAGCAAGTACAGGGAAGGAGATACGCAGTATTTT. This sequence encodes CASKYREGDTQYF.

This clonotype was seen a few times. The J gene is TRBJ1-3, the V gene TRBV27, with unresolved D. CDR1 is MNHEY, CDR2 SMNVEV, per germline (reference sequence). This CDR3 spans 16 amino acids. With 5 bases removed from V and 2 bases from J, the gap between germline ends came to 16 bases. The CDR3 sequence: CASSPNPGITGNTIYF. For the CDR3, the DNA is TGTGCCAGCAGTCCCAATCCGGGGATAACTGGAAACACCATATATTTT.

This clonotype has a handful of counts. A junction boundary mismatches the germline segment, possibly from a read error. The chain combines TRBV7-9 with TRBJ1-3; no clear D. The CDR3 spans 16 residues. CDR1 is SEHNR and CDR2 is FQNEAQ in the germline V gene (reference sequence). CDR3 bases: TGTGCCAGCAGCTCGCCCACCCGACACTCTGGAAGCACCATATATTTT. This translates into CASSSPTRHSGSTIYF.

With respect to this clonotype: This may arise from a read error, as a much more abundant clone is one base away. The chain joins TRBV4-1 to TRBJ2-7, with 12 nucleotides matching TRBD2. Germline CDR1 and CDR2: MGHRA and YSYEKL. This CDR3 contains 15 residues. The V and J ends lost 8 bases and 4 bases, in that order; junction bases with no gene match: 9. As DNA, the CDR3 is TGCGCCAGCGGCCCGAAGACTAGCGGGGGATACGAGCAGTACTTC. Translating gives CASGPKTSGGYEQYF.

This clonotype was recorded a few times. The chain joins TRBV12-3 or TRBV12-4 to TRBJ1-2, with 7 nucleotides matching TRBD1. J lost 5 bases, V lost 5 bases, and 20 bases had no gene match. This CDR3 has 18 residues. CDR3 sequence reads: CASSPSTGKRPWTYGYTF. As DNA, the CDR3 is TGTGCCAGCAGTCCCTCGACAGGGAAAAGACCCTGGACGTATGGCTACACCTTC.

As for this clonotype: Relative to the germline gene, one junction end is altered; a read error may explain this. The genes are TRBV15 and TRBJ1-1; no reliable D call. Germline values: CDR1 LNHNV, CDR2 YYDKDF (reference sequence). CDR3 length: 14 amino acids. CDR3 sequence (DNA): TGCGCCACCAGCAGCGGACGGGGAGACACTGAAGCTTTCTTT. Its translation is CATSSGRGDTEAFF. Full variable domain (missing parts from reference TRBV15 and TRBJ1-1): DAMVIQNPRYQVTQFGKPVTLSCSQTLNHNVMYWYQQKSSQAPKLLFHYYDKDFNNEADTPDNFQSRRPNTSFCFLDIRSPGLGDTAMYLCATSSGRGDTEAFFGQGTRLTVV.

About this clonotype itself: A read error may produce the germline difference seen at one junction end. The chain employs TRBV19 and TRBJ2-1; TRBD2 might be the D (6 bases). The CDR3 length is 16 residues. Germline V gene data show CDR1 as LNHDA and CDR2 as SQIVND (reference sequence). This CDR3 reads CAGSIGFGSSYNEQFF. In DNA, the CDR3 is TGTGCCGGTAGTATAGGTTTCGGGAGCTCCTACAATGAGCAGTTCTTC. Full variable domain (remainder filled in from reference TRBV19 and TRBJ2-1): DGGITQSPKYLFRKEGQNVTLSCEQNLNHDAMYWYRQDPGQGLRLIYYSQIVNDFQKGDIAEGYSVSREKKESFPLTVTSAQKNPTAFYLCAGSIGFGSSYNEQFFGPGTRLTVL.

Only a few counts were recorded for this clonotype. The V call is TRBV12-3 or TRBV12-4, the J call TRBJ1-2; D is perhaps TRBD1 (5 bases). The CDR3 has 12 amino acids. V was shortened by 4 bases and J by 7 bases, with 10 bases between the two germline ends. CDR3 sequence (DNA): TGTGCCAGCAGTTACCCAGGGCTTGGCTACACCTTC. Protein product: CASSYPGLGYTF.

This clonotype was observed once. This may be a read error: a much more frequent sequence differs by one nucleotide. Lacking the conserved final phenylalanine or tryptophan, this CDR3 likely reflects a read error. The chain joins TRBV25-1 to TRBJ2-1; TRBD1 agrees at 12 bases. Losses at the gene ends were 5 bases for V and 8 bases for J; bases not matched to a gene: 13. Germline V lookup: CDR1 MGHDK, CDR2 SYGVNS. There are 17 residues in the CDR3. The CDR3 protein is CASSLFSGTGGRYEQFL. The CDR3 DNA reads TGTGCCAGCAGTTTATTCTCCGGGACAGGGGGCCGGTATGAGCAGTTCCTC.

In this sample, this clonotype turned up once. Lacking the conserved final phenylalanine or tryptophan, this CDR3 likely reflects a read error. This rearrangement joins TRBV3-1 to TRBJ2-3; TRBD2 matches at 12 bases. The V and J ends lost 3 bases and 4 bases, in that order; junction bases with no gene match: 5. Germline assignment: CDR1 LGHDT and CDR2 YNNKEL (reference sequence). This CDR3 has 16 residues. The CDR3: CASSHAPSGGADTQYL. CDR3 DNA: TGTGCCAGCAGCCACGCCCCTAGCGGGGGGGCAGATACGCAGTATCTT.

In the case of this clonotype: Its ends do not fully match the called genes, so a read error is possible. The J gene is TRBJ1-2, the V gene TRBV13; 8 bases line up with TRBD1. From germline, CDR1 is PRHDT and CDR2 FYEKMQ (reference sequence). The CDR3 extends over 14 amino acids. CDR3 protein: CASSLDSGGYGYAF. For the CDR3, the DNA is TGTGCCAGCAGCTTGGATTCAGGGGGCTATGGCTACGCCTTC. Full variable domain (remainder filled in from reference TRBV13 and TRBJ1-2): AAGVIQSPRHLIKEKRETATLKCYPIPRHDTVYWYQQGPGQDPQFLISFYEKMQSDKGSIPDRFSAQQFSDYHSELNMSSLELGDSALYFCASSLDSGGYGYAFGSGTRLTVV.

This clonotype was recorded at least ten times. One end of the junction does not line up with germline, which may come from a read error. The chain links TRBV9 to TRBJ2-4; D ambiguous. The CDR3 has 9 residues. CDR1 is SGDLS and CDR2 is YYNGEE in the germline V gene. For the CDR3, the DNA is TGTGCCAGCAGCGCATCTGCGTCCTTC. Translating it yields CASSASASF.